The sequence of this TCR beta chain was determined in a study of tumor and adjacent non-tumor tissue in lung cancer. In the case of this clonotype: Its matching antigen is unknown.

The CDR3 contains 14 residues. Deletions cut 3 bases from V and 6 bases from J, with 14 bases between. The V gene's germline CDR1 is SGHKS and CDR2 YYEKEE (reference sequence). The study's findings and limits: TCR diversity was significantly greater in tumor than normal lung tissue.

The library came from three nested PCR rounds adapted from ARM-PCR protocols. TCRdb reprocessed the multiplex PCR reads via MiXCR and lists one record per CDR3 protein. Of just over 200,000 distinct CDR3 sequences detected, approximately 74% appear once; the ten largest clones hold 20% to 25%. No cell sorting was done before RNA was extracted from the tissue. The chain carries TRBV5-5 and TRBJ2-3, with a weak D call TRBD1 (5 bases). The TCR comes from a man in his 60s with non-small cell lung cancer. Sequenced input: lung tumor tissue. Written as DNA, the CDR3 is TGTGCCAGCAGCTACCTAGTGGGGCCGGATACGCAGTATTTT. Protein product: CASSYLVGPDTQYF. The full variable domain, in which reference TRBV5-5 and TRBJ2-3 provide the parts outside the CDR3, is DAGVTQSPTHLIKTRGQQVTLRCSPISGHKSVSWYQQVLGQGPQFIFQYYEKEERGRGNFPDRFSARQFPNYSSELNVNALLLGDSALYLCASSYLVGPDTQYFGPGTRLTVL.